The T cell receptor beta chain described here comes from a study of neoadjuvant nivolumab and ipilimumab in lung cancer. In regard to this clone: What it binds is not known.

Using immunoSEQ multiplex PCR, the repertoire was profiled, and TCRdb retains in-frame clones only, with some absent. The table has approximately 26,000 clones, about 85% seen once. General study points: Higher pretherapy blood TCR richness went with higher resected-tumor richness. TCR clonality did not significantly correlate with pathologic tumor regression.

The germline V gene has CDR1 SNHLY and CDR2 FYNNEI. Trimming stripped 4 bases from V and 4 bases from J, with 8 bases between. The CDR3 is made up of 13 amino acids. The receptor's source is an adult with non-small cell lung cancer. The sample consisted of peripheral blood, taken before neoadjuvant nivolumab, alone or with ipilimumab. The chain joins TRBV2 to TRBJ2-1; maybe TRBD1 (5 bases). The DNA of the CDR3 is TGTGCCAGCAGTGGCCAGGGTTACAATGAGCAGTTCTTC. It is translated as CASSGQGYNEQFF.